These 7 T cell receptor beta chains share one sample of origin, sequenced in a study of CD8 T cells in Susac syndrome. After extraction with the RNeasy kit, 0.5 to 1 ug of the RNA was reverse transcribed using random hexamers. TCRdb fed the immunoSEQ multiplex PCR reads into MiXCR, producing one record per CDR3 protein. The data contain under 70,000 distinct CDR3 sequences, about 95% of them singletons. Sequencing was carried out using CD8+ T cells from PBMCs. The receptors here all came from a human donor with Susac syndrome.

The J gene is TRBJ1-6, the V gene TRBV7-9; no firm D call. CDR3 length equals 13 residues. Germline V gives CDR1 SEHNR, CDR2 FQNEAQ (reference sequence). Between the trimmed V and J ends, which lost 4 bases and 7 bases, there was a span of 8 bases. The CDR3 spells CASSSRYNSPLHF. The CDR3 coding sequence is TGTGCCAGCAGCTCACGCTACAATTCACCCCTCCACTTT. Filled out from reference TRBV7-9 and TRBJ1-6, the complete variable domain reads DTGVSQNPRHKITKRGQNVTFRCDPISEHNRLYWYRQTLGQGPEFLTYFQNEAQLEKSRLLSDRFSAERPKGSFSTLEIQRTEQGDSAMYLCASSSRYNSPLHFGNGTRLTVT.

This clonotype was counted a single time. The CDR3 region is CASSHQPGSRGYTF. The CDR3, as DNA: TGTGCCAGCAGCCACCAACCAGGGAGTCGTGGCTACACCTTC. V is TRBV28 and J is TRBJ1-2; possibly TRBD1 for D (5 bases). Looked up from germline, CDR1 is MDHEN and CDR2 is SYDVKM. The CDR3 runs 14 residues. V shed 6 bases and J shed 7 bases, with 18 bases lying between them.

The chain combines TRBV4-3 with TRBJ2-1, with D perhaps being TRBD1 or TRBD2 (5 bases each). Deletions cut 0 bases from V and 4 bases from J, with 13 bases between. The CDR3 sequence is 16 residues long. In germline, CDR1 is LGHNA, CDR2 YSLEER. The CDR3 region has the DNA TGCGCCAGCAGCCAAGACTCCGGGACCCTGTACAATGAGCAGTTCTTC. Translated, it gives CASSQDSGTLYNEQFF.

The rearrangement uses TRBV28 and TRBJ1-5; D uncertain. Trimming shortened V by 4 bases and J by 0 bases, and 7 bases separated the two germline ends. Germline V lookup: CDR1 MDHEN, CDR2 SYDVKM. CDR3 length: 14 residues. The CDR3 here is CASSSLNSNQPQHF. Here the CDR3 DNA reads TGTGCCAGCAGTTCCCTGAATAGCAATCAGCCCCAGCATTTT.

J is TRBJ2-3 and V is TRBV27, with D possibly being TRBD1 (6 bases). With 1 base removed from V and 6 bases from J, the gap between germline ends came to 17 bases. This CDR3 is built from 16 residues. Per the germline V gene, CDR1 is MNHEY and CDR2 is SMNVEV (reference sequence). The CDR3 nucleotides read TGTGCCAGCAGTTTATTGCTTGGGGGCCCAAGGGATACGCAGTATTTT. Translation gives CASSLLLGGPRDTQYF.

As to this clonotype: One end of the junction is discordant with germline, which a read error may explain. This sequence joins TRBV12-3 or TRBV12-4 and TRBJ2-3; 7 nucleotides match TRBD1. The CDR3 runs to 9 residues. In nucleotides, the CDR3 is TGTGCCAGCAGCCGGGACAGCGGTTTT. Translation: CASSRDSGF.

The genes are TRBV3-1 and TRBJ2-2; 13 nucleotides line up with TRBD2. CDR3 length: 16 amino acids. V lost 4 bases to trimming and J lost 5 bases; unmatched junction nucleotides: 4. Germline V gene sequence: CDR1 LGHDT, CDR2 YNNKEL (reference sequence). For the CDR3, the DNA is TGTGCCAGCAGCCCTACTAGCGGGGGGGGAACCGGGGAGCTGTTTTTT. Translating gives CASSPTSGGGTGELFF.